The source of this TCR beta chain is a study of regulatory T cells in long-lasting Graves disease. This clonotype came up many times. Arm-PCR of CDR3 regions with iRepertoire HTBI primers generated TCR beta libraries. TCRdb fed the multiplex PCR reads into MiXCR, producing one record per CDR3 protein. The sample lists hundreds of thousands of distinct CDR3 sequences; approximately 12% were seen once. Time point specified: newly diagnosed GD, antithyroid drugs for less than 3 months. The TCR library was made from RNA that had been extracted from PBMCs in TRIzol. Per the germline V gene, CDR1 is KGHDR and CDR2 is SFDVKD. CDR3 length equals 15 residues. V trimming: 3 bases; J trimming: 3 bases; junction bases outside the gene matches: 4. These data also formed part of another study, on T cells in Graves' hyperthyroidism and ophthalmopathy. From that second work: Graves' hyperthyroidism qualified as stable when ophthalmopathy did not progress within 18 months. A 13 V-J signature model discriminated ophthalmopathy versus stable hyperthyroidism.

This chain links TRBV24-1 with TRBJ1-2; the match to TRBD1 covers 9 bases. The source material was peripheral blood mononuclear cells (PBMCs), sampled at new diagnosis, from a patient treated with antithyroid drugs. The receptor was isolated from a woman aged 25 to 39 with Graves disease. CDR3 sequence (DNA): TGTGCCACCAGTGATCCGCGGACAGGGGACTATGGCTACACCTTC. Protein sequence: CATSDPRTGDYGYTF.